These 11 T cell receptor beta chains originate from one sample sequenced in a study of a mutant IDH1 vaccine in newly diagnosed glioma. Generated by immunoSEQ multiplex PCR, the TCRdb table keeps only in-frame clones and is missing some. The sample has roughly 130,000 clones, around 80% seen once. No cognate antigen is known for these TCRs. The time point denotes: week 11, during vaccination. In every dose of vaccine, 300 ug of mutant IDH1 20-mer peptide was given alongside topical imiquimod. The specimen was PBMCs, collected from a glioma patient whose treatment included an IDH1 peptide vaccine. All receptors derive from a man in his forties or fifties with glioma.

The table lists this clone with a count of one. V usage is TRBV6-6 and J usage is TRBJ1-5, with D tentatively TRBD1 (6 bases). Germline-derived CDR1 and CDR2 are MNHNY and SVGAGI (reference sequence). V was trimmed by 7 bases and J by 6 bases, leaving 13 bases between them. The CDR3 covers 13 residues. The CDR3 region is CASTFNRAQPQHF. The CDR3 region has the DNA TGTGCCAGCACCTTTAACAGGGCTCAGCCCCAGCATTTT.

This chain links TRBV6-6 with TRBJ2-2; D assignment may be TRBD1 or TRBD2 (5 bases each). CDR3 length: 15 amino acids. CDR1 is MNHNY and CDR2 is SVGAGI in the germline V gene (reference sequence). Between the trimmed V and J ends, which lost 6 bases and 6 bases, there was a span of 17 bases. CDR3 protein: CASRGAPSRAGELFF. The CDR3 coding sequence is TGTGCCAGCAGAGGGGCGCCTAGCCGGGCCGGGGAGCTGTTTTTT.

The chain uses TRBV30 and TRBJ1-1; D is unclear. This CDR3 region has 12 residues. Trimming stripped 1 base from V and 5 bases from J, with 8 bases between. Germline loops: CDR1 GTSNPN, CDR2 SVGIG (reference sequence). CDR3 amino acids: CAWSGDNTEAFF. Written as DNA, the CDR3 is TGTGCCTGGAGTGGTGACAATACTGAAGCTTTCTTT. The variable domain in full, with the rest retrieved from reference TRBV30 and TRBJ1-1, is SQTIHQWPATLVQPVGSPLSLECTVEGTSNPNLYWYRQAAGRGLQLLFYSVGIGQISSEVPQNLSASRPQDRQFILSSKKLLLSDSGFYLCAWSGDNTEAFFGQGTRLTVV.

For the CDR3, the DNA is TGTGCCAGCAGTTATGGGATGGGGGACACTGAAGCTTTCTTT. Its translation: CASSYGMGDTEAFF. The chain carries TRBV6-5 and TRBJ1-1, with D perhaps matching TRBD1 (5 bases). The germline V gene has CDR1 MNHEY and CDR2 SVGAGI. This CDR3 region has 14 residues. Trimming removed 3 bases from V and 3 bases from J, with 11 bases in between.

The chain joins TRBV28 to TRBJ1-1, with D maybe TRBD1 (5 bases). CDR3 length: 14 residues. Germline V gives CDR1 MDHEN, CDR2 SYDVKM. V was trimmed by 5 bases and J by 1 base, leaving 11 bases between them. CDR3 nucleotides: TGTGCCAGCAGTGGCTACAGGTGGAACACTGAAGCTTTCTTT. It translates to CASSGYRWNTEAFF.

V gene TRBV4-2 combines with J gene TRBJ1-4, with D possibly being TRBD1 (5 bases). V was trimmed by 3 bases and J by 5 bases, leaving 16 bases between them. The CDR3 length is 16 residues. The germline gives CDR1 LGHNA, CDR2 YNFKEQ. CDR3 region: CASSHNPTAPNEKLFF. The CDR3 DNA is TGTGCCAGCAGCCACAATCCGACAGCCCCGAATGAAAAACTGTTTTTT.

The genes are TRBV4-2 and TRBJ2-1; no clear D. Germline CDR1 and CDR2: LGHNA and YNFKEQ. The CDR3 is 15 residues long. With 0 bases removed from V and 1 base from J, the gap between germline ends came to 7 bases. The CDR3 spells CASSQEWKSYNEQFF. Here the CDR3 DNA reads TGTGCCAGCAGCCAAGAATGGAAGTCCTACAATGAGCAGTTCTTC.

This chain connects TRBV9 to TRBJ2-2; D remains ambiguous. There are 13 residues in the CDR3. Trimming took 1 base from V and 6 from J, leaving 7 bases between them. CDR1 and CDR2 (germline): SGDLS, YYNGEE. The CDR3 protein is CASSVRTAGELFF. The CDR3 DNA is TGTGCCAGCAGCGTACGGACGGCCGGGGAGCTGTTTTTT.

The V call is TRBV6-5, the J call TRBJ2-5; 12 positions agree with TRBD1. CDR1 is MNHEY and CDR2 is SVGAGI in the germline V gene. This CDR3 has 16 amino acids. V lost 2 bases, J lost 5 bases, and 6 bases stayed unmatched. CDR3 amino acids: CASSYHGTGGQETQYF. The CDR3 nucleotides read TGTGCCAGCAGTTACCATGGGACAGGGGGCCAGGAGACCCAGTACTTC.

V gene TRBV5-6 combines with J gene TRBJ2-5; no definite D call. The last part of the DNA fits TRBJ2-7 better; the J call may be wrong. The CDR3 runs 14 residues. CDR1 SGHDT and CDR2 YYEEEE come from the germline V gene. CDR3 sequence (DNA): TGTGCCAGCAGCTTGCAGCTGATCGCCTACGAGCAGTACTTC. Translating gives CASSLQLIAYEQYF.

The CDR3 is CASSNGPSGNTIYF. DNA for the CDR3: TGTGCCAGCAGCAACGGTCCCTCTGGAAACACCATATATTTT. The V gene is TRBV5-6, the J gene TRBJ1-3; no reliable D call. V was pared by 4 bases and J by 0 bases, with 8 bases between. The CDR3 spans 14 residues. CDR1 SGHDT and CDR2 YYEEEE come from the germline V gene. Full variable domain (rest looked up from reference TRBV5-6 and TRBJ1-3): DAGVTQSPTHLIKTRGQQVTLRCSPKSGHDTVSWYQQALGQGPQFIFQYYEEEERQRGNFPDRFSGHQFPNYSSELNVNALLLGDSALYLCASSNGPSGNTIYFGEGSWLTVV.